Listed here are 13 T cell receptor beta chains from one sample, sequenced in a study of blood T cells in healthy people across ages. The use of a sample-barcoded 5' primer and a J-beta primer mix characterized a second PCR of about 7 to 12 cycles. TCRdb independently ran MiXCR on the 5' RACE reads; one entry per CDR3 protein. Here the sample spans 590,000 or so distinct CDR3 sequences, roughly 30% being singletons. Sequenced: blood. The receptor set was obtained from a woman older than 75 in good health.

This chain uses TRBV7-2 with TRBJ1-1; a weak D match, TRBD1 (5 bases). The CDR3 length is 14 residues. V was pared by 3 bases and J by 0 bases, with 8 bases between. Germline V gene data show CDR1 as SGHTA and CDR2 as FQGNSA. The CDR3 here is CASSLGELNTEAFF. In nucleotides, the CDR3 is TGTGCCAGCAGCTTGGGGGAATTGAACACTGAAGCTTTCTTT.

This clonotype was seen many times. CDR3 sequence: CSAIQGVQETQYF. CDR3 nucleotide sequence: TGCAGTGCGATACAGGGAGTCCAAGAGACCCAGTACTTC. This chain connects TRBV20-1 to TRBJ2-5, with D perhaps TRBD1 (6 bases). Trimming took off 6 bases at V and 1 base at J, with 12 bases between the two ends. Germline V lookup: CDR1 DFQATT, CDR2 SNEGSKA (reference sequence). The CDR3 has 13 residues.

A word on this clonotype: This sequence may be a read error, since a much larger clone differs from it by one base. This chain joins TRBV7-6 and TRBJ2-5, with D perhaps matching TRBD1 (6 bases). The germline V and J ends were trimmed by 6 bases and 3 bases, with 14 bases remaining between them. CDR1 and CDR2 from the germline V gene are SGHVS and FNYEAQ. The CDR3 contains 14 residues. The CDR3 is CASRRGTGKETQYF. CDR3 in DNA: TGTGCCAGCAGACGGGGAACAGGGAAAGAGACCCAGTACTTC.

The CDR3 region has the DNA TGTGCCAGCCGGGAGGGGGGAACCGGGGAGCTGTTTTTT. It translates to CASREGGTGELFF. The chain uses TRBV6-2 or TRBV6-3 and TRBJ2-2, with TRBD2 matching over 8 bases. Looked up from germline, CDR1 is MNHEY and CDR2 is SVGEGT. J was trimmed by 5 bases and V by 8 bases; bases with no gene match: 4. The CDR3 spans 13 residues.

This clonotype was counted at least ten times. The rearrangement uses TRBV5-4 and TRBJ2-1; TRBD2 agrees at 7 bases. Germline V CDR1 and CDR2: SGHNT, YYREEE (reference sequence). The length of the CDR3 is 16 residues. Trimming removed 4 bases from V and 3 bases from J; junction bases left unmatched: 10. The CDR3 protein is CASSTVPGGLYNEQFF. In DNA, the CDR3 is TGTGCCAGCAGCACCGTACCGGGGGGACTCTACAATGAGCAGTTCTTC.

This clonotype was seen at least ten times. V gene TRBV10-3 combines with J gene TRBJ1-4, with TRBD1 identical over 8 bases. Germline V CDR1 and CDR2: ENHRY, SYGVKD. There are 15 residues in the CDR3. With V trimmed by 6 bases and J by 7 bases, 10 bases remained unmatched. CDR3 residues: CAISVGQGKGEKLFF. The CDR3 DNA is TGTGCCATCAGCGTCGGACAGGGCAAGGGTGAAAAACTGTTTTTT.

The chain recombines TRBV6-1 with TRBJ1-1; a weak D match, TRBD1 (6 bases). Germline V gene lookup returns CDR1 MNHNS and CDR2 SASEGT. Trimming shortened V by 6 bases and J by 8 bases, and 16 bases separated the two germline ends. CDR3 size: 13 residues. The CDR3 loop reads CASSVGGAREAFF. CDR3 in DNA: TGTGCCAGCAGCGTGGGGGGGGCGAGGGAAGCTTTCTTT.

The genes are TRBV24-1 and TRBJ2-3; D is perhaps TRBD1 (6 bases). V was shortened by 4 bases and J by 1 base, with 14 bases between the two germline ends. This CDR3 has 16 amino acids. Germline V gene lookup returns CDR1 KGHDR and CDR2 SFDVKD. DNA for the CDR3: TGTGCCACCAGTGACATTACCAGGGGCGGCACAGATACGCAGTATTTT. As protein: CATSDITRGGTDTQYF.

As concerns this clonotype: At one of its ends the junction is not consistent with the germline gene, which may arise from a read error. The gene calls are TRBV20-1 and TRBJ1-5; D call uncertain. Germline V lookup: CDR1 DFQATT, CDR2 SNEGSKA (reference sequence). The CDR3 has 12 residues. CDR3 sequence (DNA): TGCAGTGCAATGGAGGGAAATCAGCCCCGGCATTTT. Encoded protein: CSAMEGNQPRHF.

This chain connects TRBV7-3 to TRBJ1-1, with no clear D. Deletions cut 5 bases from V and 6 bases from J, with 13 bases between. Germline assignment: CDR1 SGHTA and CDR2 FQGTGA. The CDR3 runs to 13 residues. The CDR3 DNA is TGTGCCAGCAGCCTCAGGCACGAGTCTGAAGCTTTCTTT. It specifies CASSLRHESEAFF. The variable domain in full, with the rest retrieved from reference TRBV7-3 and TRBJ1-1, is GAGVSQTPSNKVTEKGKYVELRCDPISGHTALYWYRQSLGQGPEFLIYFQGTGAADDSGLPNDRFFAVRPEGSVSTLKIQRTERGDSAVYLCASSLRHESEAFFGQGTRLTVV.

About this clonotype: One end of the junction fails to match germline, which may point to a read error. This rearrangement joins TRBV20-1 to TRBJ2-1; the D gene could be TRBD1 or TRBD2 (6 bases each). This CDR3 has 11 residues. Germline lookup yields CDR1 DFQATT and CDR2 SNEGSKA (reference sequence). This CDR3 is CNASGGPEQFF. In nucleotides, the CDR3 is TGCAATGCTAGTGGGGGGCCCGAGCAGTTCTTC.

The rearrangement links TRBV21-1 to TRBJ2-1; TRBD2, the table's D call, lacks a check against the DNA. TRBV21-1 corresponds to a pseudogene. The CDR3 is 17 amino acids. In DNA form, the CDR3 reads TGTGCCAGCAGTTTATCGCTAACTACTGGATACTACAATGAGCAGTTCTTC. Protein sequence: CASSLSLTTGYYNEQFF.

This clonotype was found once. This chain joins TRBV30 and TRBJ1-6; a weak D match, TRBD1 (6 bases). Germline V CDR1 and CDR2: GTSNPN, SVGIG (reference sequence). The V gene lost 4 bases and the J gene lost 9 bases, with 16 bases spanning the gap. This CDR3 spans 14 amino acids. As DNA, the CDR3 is TGTGCCTGGACCGGGGGGGCCCCGTCTTCACCCCTCCACTTT. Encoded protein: CAWTGGAPSSPLHF.